This paragraph reports one TCR beta chain. Its antigen is as yet unknown. The CDR3 has 12 amino acids. Per germline, CDR1 SNHLY and CDR2 FYNNEI. Trimming stripped 8 bases from V and 6 bases from J, with 14 bases between. This entry is derived from a study of cytomegalovirus exposure and HLA in healthy donors. Broader study findings: Within an earlier analysis, most TCR beta V segments proved productive either about 87% or about 30% of the time.

PCR involved 60 Vbeta and 13 Jbeta primers. Using immunoSEQ multiplex PCR, the repertoire was profiled, and TCRdb retains in-frame clones only, with some absent. The table has about 160,000 clones, less than 85% seen once. The sequenced sample consisted of PBMCs. The V and J genes are TRBV2 and TRBJ2-7; the D is unclear. The origin of this receptor is a boy aged 2-15 years in good health and CMV-seronegative. The DNA of the CDR3 is TGTGCCAGCGCGCCGGAGATAGGCGAGCAGTACTTC. As protein: CASAPEIGEQYF.